The TCR beta chain described here comes from a study of T cell repertoires in cytomegalovirus infection. About the study: Based on public TCR beta signatures, there were indications of CMV infection and of a matching HLA type.

This clonotype was seen only a few times. Antigen specificity is unknown. V dropped 3 bases and J dropped 4; count of bases not matched to a gene: 4. From germline, CDR1 is MDHEN and CDR2 SYDVKM. The CDR3 runs to 14 residues. Study-wide findings and caveats: Across the ex vivo response, the dominant clonotypes were HLA-C-restricted CMV-specific TCR beta clonotypes. Cumulative public TCR beta family frequency identified CMV carriers with the relevant HLA.

TCRdb independently ran MiXCR on the reads; one entry per CDR3 protein. The profile shows hundreds of thousands of distinct CDR3 sequences, around 10% of them singletons. Sequenced sample: PBMCs. The chain recombines TRBV28 with TRBJ1-2; 8 bases agree with TRBD1. This clonotype originated in a human donor in good health (CMV status not recorded). Some clones in this sample may be carry-over from other donors' samples. The CDR3 DNA reads as TGTGCCAGCAGTTTCGTGACAGGGGTCTATGGCTACACCTTC. Amino acid sequence: CASSFVTGVYGYTF.